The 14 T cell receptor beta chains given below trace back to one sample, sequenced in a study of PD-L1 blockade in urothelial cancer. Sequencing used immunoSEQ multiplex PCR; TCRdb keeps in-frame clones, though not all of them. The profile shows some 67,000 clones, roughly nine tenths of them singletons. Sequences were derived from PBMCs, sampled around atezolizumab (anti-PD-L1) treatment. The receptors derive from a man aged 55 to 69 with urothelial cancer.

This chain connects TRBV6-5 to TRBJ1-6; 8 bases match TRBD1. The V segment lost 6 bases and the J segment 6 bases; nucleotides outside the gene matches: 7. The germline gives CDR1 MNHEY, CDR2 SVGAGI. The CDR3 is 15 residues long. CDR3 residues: CASRLLGQGNSPLHF. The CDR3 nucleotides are TGTGCCAGCAGGCTCCTCGGACAGGGTAATTCACCCCTCCACTTT.

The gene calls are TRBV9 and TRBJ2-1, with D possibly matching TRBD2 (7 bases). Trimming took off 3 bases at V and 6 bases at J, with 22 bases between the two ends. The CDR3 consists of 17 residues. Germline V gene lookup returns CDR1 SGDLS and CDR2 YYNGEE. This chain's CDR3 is CASSGPWGAGAPNEQFF. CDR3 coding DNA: TGTGCCAGCAGCGGCCCCTGGGGGGCGGGAGCCCCCAATGAGCAGTTCTTC.

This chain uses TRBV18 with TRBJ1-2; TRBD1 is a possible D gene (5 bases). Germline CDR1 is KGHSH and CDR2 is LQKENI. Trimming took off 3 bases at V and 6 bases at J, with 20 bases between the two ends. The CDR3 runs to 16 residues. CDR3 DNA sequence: TGTGCCAGCTCACCTAGTGGGGCAGGTGGCTCAAATGGCTACACCTTC. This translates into CASSPSGAGGSNGYTF.

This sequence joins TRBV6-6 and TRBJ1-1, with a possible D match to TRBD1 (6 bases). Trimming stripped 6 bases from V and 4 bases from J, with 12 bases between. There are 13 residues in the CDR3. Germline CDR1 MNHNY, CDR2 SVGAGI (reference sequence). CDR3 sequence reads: CASRQGGGTEAFF. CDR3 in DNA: TGTGCCAGCAGACAGGGCGGAGGCACTGAAGCTTTCTTT.

The CDR3 sequence: CASSVGGGATVNEQFF. The CDR3 coding sequence is TGTGCCAGCAGCGTAGGCGGGGGGGCTACCGTCAATGAGCAGTTCTTC. The chain uses TRBV9 and TRBJ2-1, with 9 nucleotides matching TRBD2. The CDR3 runs to 16 residues. V gave up 0 bases and J gave up 6 bases; unmatched junction bases: 7. The germline V gene encodes CDR1 SGDLS and CDR2 YYNGEE.

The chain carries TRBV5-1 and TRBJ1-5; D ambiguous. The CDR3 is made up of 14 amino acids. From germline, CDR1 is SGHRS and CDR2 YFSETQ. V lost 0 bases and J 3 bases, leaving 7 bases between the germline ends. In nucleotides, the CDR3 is TGCGCCAGCAGCTTGGGAGAAACCAATCAGCCCCAGCATTTT. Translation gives CASSLGETNQPQHF.

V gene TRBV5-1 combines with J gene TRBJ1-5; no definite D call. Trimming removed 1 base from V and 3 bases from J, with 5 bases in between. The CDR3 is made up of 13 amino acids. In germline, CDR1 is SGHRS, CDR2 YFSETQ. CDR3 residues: CASSLWLNQPQHF. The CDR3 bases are TGCGCCAGCAGCTTGTGGCTCAATCAGCCCCAGCATTTT.

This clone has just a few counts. CDR3 region: CASSFRTGGLGETQYF. The CDR3 bases are TGCGCCAGCAGCTTCCGGACAGGGGGCTTGGGAGAGACCCAGTACTTC. The gene calls are TRBV5-1 and TRBJ2-5; the match to TRBD1 covers 11 bases. The V gene's germline CDR1 is SGHRS and CDR2 YFSETQ. This CDR3 is built from 16 residues. Trimming cost V 2 bases and J 4 bases; bases outside gene matches: 7.

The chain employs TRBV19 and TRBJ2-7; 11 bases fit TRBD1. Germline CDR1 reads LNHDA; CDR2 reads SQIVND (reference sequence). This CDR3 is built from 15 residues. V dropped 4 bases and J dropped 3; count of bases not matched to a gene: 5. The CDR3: CASSKSGTGGYEQYF. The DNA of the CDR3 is TGTGCCAGTAGTAAATCGGGGACAGGGGGCTACGAGCAGTACTTC.

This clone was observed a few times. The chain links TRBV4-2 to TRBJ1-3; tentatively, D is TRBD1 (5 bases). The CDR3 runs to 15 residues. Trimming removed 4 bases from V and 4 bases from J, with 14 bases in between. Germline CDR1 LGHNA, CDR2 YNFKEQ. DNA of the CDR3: TGTGCCAGCAGCCCTTCCGGACAACGAGGAAACACCATATATTTT. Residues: CASSPSGQRGNTIYF.

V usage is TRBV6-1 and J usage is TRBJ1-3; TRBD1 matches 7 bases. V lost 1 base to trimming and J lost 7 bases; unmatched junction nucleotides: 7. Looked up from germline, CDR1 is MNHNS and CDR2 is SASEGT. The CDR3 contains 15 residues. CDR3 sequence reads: CASSEVVATGNTIYF. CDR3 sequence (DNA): TGTGCCAGCAGTGAAGTGGTCGCGACAGGGAACACCATATATTTT.

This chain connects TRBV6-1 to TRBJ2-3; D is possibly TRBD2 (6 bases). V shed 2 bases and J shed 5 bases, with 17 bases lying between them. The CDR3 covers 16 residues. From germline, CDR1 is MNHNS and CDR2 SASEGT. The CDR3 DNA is TGTGCCAGCAGTGAATTGGGGAGTCCGGGGGTAGATACGCAGTATTTT. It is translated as CASSELGSPGVDTQYF.

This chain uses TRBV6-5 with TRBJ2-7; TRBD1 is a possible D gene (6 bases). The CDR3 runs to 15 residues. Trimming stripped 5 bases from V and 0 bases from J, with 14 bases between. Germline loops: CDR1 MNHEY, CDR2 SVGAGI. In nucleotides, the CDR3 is TGTGCCAGCAGTATGGGAACAGGGCGCTCCTACGAGCAGTACTTC. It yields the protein CASSMGTGRSYEQYF.

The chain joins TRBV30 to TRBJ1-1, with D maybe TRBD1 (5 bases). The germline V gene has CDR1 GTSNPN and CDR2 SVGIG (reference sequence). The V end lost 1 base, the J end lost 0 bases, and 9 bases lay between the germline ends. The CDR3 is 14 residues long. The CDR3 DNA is TGTGCCTGGAGTGACATAGGGGTGAACACTGAAGCTTTCTTT. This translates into CAWSDIGVNTEAFF.